This T cell receptor beta chain comes out of a study of T cells after yellow fever vaccination. Each CDR3 protein gets one entry after TCRdb re-called the 5' RACE reads with MiXCR. The data show 600,000 to 750,000 distinct CDR3 sequences, 12% seen once. Details on this clonotype: Antigen: not known.

Between the trimmed V and J ends, which lost 0 bases and 1 base, there was a span of 4 bases. The CDR3 runs to 14 residues. Germline CDR1 is SGHTA and CDR2 is FQGNSA. Notes on the study in general: Clonotypes shared by both compartments, CD4 and CD8, made up a small share.

The origin of this receptor is a man younger than 40 who received the YFV17D yellow fever vaccine. The V call is TRBV7-2, the J call TRBJ2-4; D remains unclear. The input for sequencing was PBMCs, taken on the day of the yellow fever booster vaccination. CDR3 DNA sequence: TGTGCCAGCAGCTTAGCGGAGGCCAAAAACATTCAGTACTTC. Amino acids: CASSLAEAKNIQYF.